Below are 3 T cell receptor beta chains sequenced from a single sample in a study of T cells in women clearing cervical HPV infection. Only in-frame clones appear in the TCRdb table, and some are missing; sequencing was by immunoSEQ multiplex PCR. The repertoire table contains 35,000 to 50,000 clones. Sequencing used blood buffy coat. The receptors come from a woman between 18 and 75 years old with a cervical HPV16 infection that either progressed to CIN3+ or cleared (not recorded which).

With respect to this clone: The read is 3 residues too short to cover the CDR3 end, so that end is filled in from the germline J gene. This chain connects TRBV29-1 to TRBJ2-5; D unclear. Trimming shortened V by 5 bases and J by 0 bases, and 10 bases separated the two germline ends. This CDR3 is built from 13 residues. The germline CDR1 and CDR2 sequences are SQVTM and ANQGSEA. The CDR3 spells CSVRGKYQETQYF. The sequenced part of the CDR3 DNA is TGCAGCGTTCGCGGCAAGTACCAAGAGACC. Using reference TRBV29-1 and TRBJ2-5 for the parts outside the CDR3, the full variable domain is SAVISQKPSRDICQRGTSLTIQCQVDSQVTMMFWYRQQPGQSLTLIATANQGSEATYESGFVIDKFPISRPNLTFSTLTVSNMSPEDSSIYLCSVRGKYQETQYFGPGTRLLVL.

Comments on this clone: The read halts 3 residues ahead of the CDR3 end, with the missing end drawn from the germline J gene. V is TRBV9 and J is TRBJ1-1; unclear D gene. This CDR3 region has 14 residues. V lost 0 bases, J lost 0 bases, and 6 bases lay in between. Germline lookup yields CDR1 SGDLS and CDR2 YYNGEE. The sequenced CDR3 bases are TGTGCCAGCAGCGTAGCAGATATGAACACTGAA. Protein sequence: CASSVADMNTE. The complete CDR3 reads CASSVADMNTEAFF.

Worth noting for this clone: The read comes to an end 3 residues before the CDR3 does, leaving the germline J gene to fill in the end. The V and J genes are TRBV20-1 and TRBJ1-6; D unresolved. Germline values: CDR1 DFQATT, CDR2 SNEGSKA (reference sequence). The V end lost 1 base, the J end lost 8 bases, and 9 bases lay between the germline ends. The CDR3 covers 13 residues. Incomplete CDR3 DNA: TGCAGTGCTAGAGGTACCAAGGATTCACCC. Its protein product is CSARGTKDSP. The full-length CDR3 reads as CSARGTKDSPLHF.